These 13 T cell receptor beta chains originate from one sample sequenced in a study of cytomegalovirus exposure and HLA in healthy donors. Sequencing was performed with immunoSEQ multiplex PCR; in TCRdb, only in-frame clones are kept and a portion is missing. The table records about 98,000 clones, 87% of them present only once. The sequencing input was PBMCs. The receptors were gathered from a man younger than 35 in good health and CMV-seropositive.

This chain connects TRBV9 to TRBJ2-7, with 9 bases fitting TRBD1. Per the germline V gene, CDR1 is SGDLS and CDR2 is YYNGEE. The trim removed 4 bases at V and 0 bases at J, leaving 2 bases unmatched. This CDR3 region has 14 residues. DNA of the CDR3: TGTGCCAGCAGCCCACAGGGGGCCTCCTACGAGCAGTACTTC. Its translation is CASSPQGASYEQYF.

The V call is TRBV19, the J call TRBJ2-2; TRBD2 agrees at 11 bases. The V gene's germline CDR1 is LNHDA and CDR2 SQIVND (reference sequence). Losses at the gene ends were 6 bases for V and 5 bases for J; bases not matched to a gene: 5. This CDR3 is built from 15 residues. The CDR3 bases are TGTGCCAGTAGACTAGCGGGAGCCTCAACCGGGGAGCTGTTTTTT. Its translation is CASRLAGASTGELFF. The full variable domain, completed using reference TRBV19 and TRBJ2-2, is DGGITQSPKYLFRKEGQNVTLSCEQNLNHDAMYWYRQDPGQGLRLIYYSQIVNDFQKGDIAEGYSVSREKKESFPLTVTSAQKNPTAFYLCASRLAGASTGELFFGEGSRLTVL.

Only a few counts were recorded for this clone. This chain joins TRBV5-3 and TRBJ2-7; D not resolved. TRBV5-3 is annotated as an ORF whose role is uncertain. The length of the CDR3 is 14 residues. Trimming cost V 0 bases and J 0 bases, with 7 bases left between them. CDR3 DNA: TGTGCCAGAAGCTTGGCCCCAGGCTCCTACGAGCAGTACTTC. Translating it yields CARSLAPGSYEQYF.

The chain is built from TRBV6-6 and TRBJ2-7; TRBD2 matches 8 bases. There are 15 residues in the CDR3. After removal of 6 bases from V and 3 bases from J, the junction contained 10 bases not matched to a gene. The V gene's germline CDR1 is MNHNY and CDR2 SVGAGI (reference sequence). This chain's CDR3 is CASRLSGGVLYEQYF. CDR3 sequence (DNA): TGTGCCAGCAGACTCAGCGGGGGAGTCCTCTACGAGCAGTACTTC.

The V call is TRBV7-2, the J call TRBJ1-4, with 7 bases fitting TRBD1. Germline V CDR1 and CDR2: SGHTA, FQGNSA. J was trimmed by 8 bases and V by 5 bases; bases with no gene match: 5. CDR3 length: 13 residues. CDR3 sequence reads: CASSLPGQEKLFF. The CDR3 coding sequence is TGTGCCAGCAGCCTTCCGGGACAGGAAAAACTGTTTTTT.

V is TRBV6-6 and J is TRBJ2-1; a weak D match, TRBD2 (5 bases). V lost 7 bases and J lost 5, with 12 bases in between. The CDR3 consists of 13 residues. Germline values: CDR1 MNHNY, CDR2 SVGAGI (reference sequence). The DNA for the CDR3 is TGTGCCAGCACCCCGGGGAGCAACAATGAGCAGTTCTTC. It is translated as CASTPGSNNEQFF.

This rearrangement joins TRBV6-6 to TRBJ2-4; no clear D. This CDR3 contains 14 residues. Trimming cost V 2 bases and J 3 bases, with 8 bases left between them. Germline V CDR1 and CDR2: MNHNY, SVGAGI (reference sequence). This CDR3 is CASSYVADKNIQYF. As DNA, the CDR3 is TGTGCCAGCAGTTACGTGGCAGACAAAAACATTCAGTACTTC.

The chain links TRBV10-3 to TRBJ2-7, with 11 bases fitting TRBD1. V shed 5 bases and J 6 bases; nucleotides not matched to a gene: 9. CDR3 length: 15 amino acids. Germline V gives CDR1 ENHRY, CDR2 SYGVKD. CDR3 nucleotide sequence: TGTGCCATCAGTACCGGGACAGGGGGTTCTGGCGAGCAGTACTTC. Residues: CAISTGTGGSGEQYF.

Notes on this clone: One end of the junction does not line up with germline, which may come from a read error. The gene calls are TRBV11-2 and TRBJ2-1; 7 bases map to TRBD1. This CDR3 is 13 amino acids long. Germline V gene data show CDR1 as SGHAT and CDR2 as FQNNGV. CDR3 residues: CASSLERTGDLLF. In DNA, the CDR3 is TGTGCCAGCAGCTTAGAGAGAACAGGGGATCTGCTCTTC.

J is TRBJ2-3 and V is TRBV11-2, with TRBD1 matching over 8 bases. V gave up 5 bases and J gave up 0 bases; unmatched junction bases: 10. CDR3 length equals 17 residues. Germline V gives CDR1 SGHAT, CDR2 FQNNGV. The CDR3 loop reads CASSPIPTGASTDTQYF. Written as DNA, the CDR3 is TGTGCCAGCAGCCCTATCCCGACAGGGGCAAGCACAGATACGCAGTATTTT.

The J gene is TRBJ2-1, the V gene TRBV9; TRBD2 matches at 14 bases. The germline gives CDR1 SGDLS, CDR2 YYNGEE. The length of the CDR3 is 15 residues. V was clipped by 3 bases and J by 7 bases; unmatched bases: 3. The CDR3 loop reads CASSGGTSGGNEQFF. The CDR3 nucleotides are TGTGCCAGCAGCGGGGGGACTAGCGGGGGTAATGAGCAGTTCTTC.

This chain joins TRBV4-2 and TRBJ2-4, with a tentative D call TRBD2 (6 bases). This CDR3 has 14 residues. The V gene lost 3 bases and the J gene lost 3 bases, with 9 bases spanning the gap. Germline CDR1 is LGHNA and CDR2 is YNFKEQ. The CDR3 loop is CASSHGTGKNIQYF. The CDR3 DNA sequence: TGTGCCAGCAGCCATGGGACTGGCAAAAACATTCAGTACTTC.

The rearrangement links TRBV7-2 to TRBJ2-7; TRBD2 matches 7 bases. CDR1 is SGHTA, CDR2 FQGNSA, per germline. The CDR3 has 17 amino acids. V gave up 3 bases and J gave up 5 bases; unmatched junction bases: 16. The CDR3 sequence: CASSFISIDQRGDEQYF. The CDR3, as DNA: TGTGCCAGCAGCTTTATATCAATCGATCAGCGGGGCGACGAGCAGTACTTC.